This T cell receptor beta chain was recovered during a study of OX40 agonist ivuxolimab in advanced cancers. Looking at the study overall: Dosing consisted of intravenous ivuxolimab at 0.01 to 10 mg/kg every 2 weeks.

V lost 6 bases and J lost 6; bases outside the gene matches: 7. The CDR3 has 13 residues. Looked up from germline, CDR1 is SNHLY and CDR2 is FYNNEI. The repertoire was sequenced with immunoSEQ multiplex PCR; TCRdb's copy has only in-frame clones and lacks some. Counted here are just over 50,000 clones, 88% occurring once; the ten biggest clones make up 3.5% to 4.5%. The receptor comes from an adult with an advanced solid tumor such as melanoma, head and neck, liver or kidney cancer. The chain joins TRBV2 to TRBJ2-7; 8 bases are a match to TRBD2. The starting material was CD4+ or CD8+ T cells sorted from blood, obtained in a trial of the OX40 agonist ivuxolimab. The CDR3 sequence is CASRVAGLREQYF. The CDR3 DNA is TGTGCCAGCAGAGTAGCGGGACTCCGCGAGCAGTACTTC.